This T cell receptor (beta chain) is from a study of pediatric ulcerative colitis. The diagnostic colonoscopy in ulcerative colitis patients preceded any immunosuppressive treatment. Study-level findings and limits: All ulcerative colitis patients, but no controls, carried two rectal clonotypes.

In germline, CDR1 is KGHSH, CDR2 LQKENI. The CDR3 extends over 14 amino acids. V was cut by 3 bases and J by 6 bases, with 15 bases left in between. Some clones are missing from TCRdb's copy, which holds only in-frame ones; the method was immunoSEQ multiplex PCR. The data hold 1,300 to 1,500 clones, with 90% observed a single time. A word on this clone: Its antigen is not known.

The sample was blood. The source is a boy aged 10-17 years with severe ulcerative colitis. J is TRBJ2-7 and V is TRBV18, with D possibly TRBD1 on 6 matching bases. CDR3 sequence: CASSPLTGSGEQYV. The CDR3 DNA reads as TGTGCCAGCTCACCCTTAACAGGGTCGGGCGAGCAGTACGTC.